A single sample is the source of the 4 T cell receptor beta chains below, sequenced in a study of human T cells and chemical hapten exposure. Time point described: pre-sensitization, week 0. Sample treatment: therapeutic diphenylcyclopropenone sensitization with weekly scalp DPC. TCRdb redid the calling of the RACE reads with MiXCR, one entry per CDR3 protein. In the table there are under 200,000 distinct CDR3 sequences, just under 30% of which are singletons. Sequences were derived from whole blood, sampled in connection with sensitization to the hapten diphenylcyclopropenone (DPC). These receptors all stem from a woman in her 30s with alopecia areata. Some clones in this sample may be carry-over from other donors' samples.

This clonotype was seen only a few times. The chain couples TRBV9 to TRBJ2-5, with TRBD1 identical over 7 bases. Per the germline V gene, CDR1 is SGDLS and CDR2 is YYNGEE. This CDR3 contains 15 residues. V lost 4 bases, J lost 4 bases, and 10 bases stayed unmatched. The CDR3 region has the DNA TGTGCCAGCAGCCGTAGTCTGGGGGACAGAGAGACCCAGTACTTC. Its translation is CASSRSLGDRETQYF.

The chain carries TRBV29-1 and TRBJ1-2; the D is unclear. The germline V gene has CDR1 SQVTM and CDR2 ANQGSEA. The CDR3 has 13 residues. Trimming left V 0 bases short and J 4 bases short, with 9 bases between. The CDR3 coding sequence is TGCAGCGTTGAAGATGTAGTAATCTATGGCTACACCTTC. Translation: CSVEDVVIYGYTF.

In nucleotides, the CDR3 is TGTGCCAGCAGTTATCGACCGAGTGAAAAACTGTTTTTT. Amino acid sequence: CASSYRPSEKLFF. V usage is TRBV6-5 and J usage is TRBJ1-4; D unresolved. The CDR3 covers 13 residues. V was pared by 3 bases and J by 7 bases, with 9 bases between. In germline, CDR1 is MNHEY, CDR2 SVGAGI.

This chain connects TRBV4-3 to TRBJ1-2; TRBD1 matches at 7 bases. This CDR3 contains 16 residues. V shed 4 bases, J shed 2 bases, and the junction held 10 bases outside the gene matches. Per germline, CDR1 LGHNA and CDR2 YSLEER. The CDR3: CASSLVGTDGNYGYTF. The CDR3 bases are TGCGCCAGCAGCCTAGTAGGGACAGACGGAAACTATGGCTACACCTTC.